Below, 7 T cell receptor beta chains from the same sample are listed, as sequenced in a study of cytomegalovirus exposure and HLA in healthy donors. This PCR relied on a set of 60 Vbeta primers and 13 Jbeta primers. Assay used: immunoSEQ multiplex PCR; TCRdb lists only in-frame clones, some missing. The sample lists more than 100,000 clones, around three quarters occurring once. Sample: PBMCs. These receptors all stem from a woman aged 18 to 35 in good health and CMV-seropositive.

The rearrangement links TRBV28 to TRBJ1-4, with unresolved D. Germline V gene sequence: CDR1 MDHEN, CDR2 SYDVKM. Trimming stripped 3 bases from V and 4 bases from J, with 15 bases between. The CDR3 loop spans 16 amino acids. CDR3 bases: TGTGCCAGCAGTTTTGGGTTTAACAGCCGTAATGAAAAACTGTTTTTT. Protein product: CASSFGFNSRNEKLFF. Filled out from reference TRBV28 and TRBJ1-4, the complete variable domain reads DVKVTQSSRYLVKRTGEKVFLECVQDMDHENMFWYRQDPGLGLRLIYFSYDVKMKEKGDIPEGYSVSREKKERFSLILESASTNQTSMYLCASSFGFNSRNEKLFFGSGTQLSVL.

In regard to this clone: Additional DNA sequences in this sample encode the identical CDR3. This chain connects TRBV5-1 to TRBJ2-5; a weak D match, TRBD1 (5 bases). The CDR3 sequence is 14 residues long. The V and J ends lost 3 bases and 5 bases respectively, with 14 bases between them. The germline gives CDR1 SGHRS, CDR2 YFSETQ. CDR3 bases: TGCGCCAGCAGCTCCGGGCAGGGTGGTGAGACCCAGTACTTC. The encoded protein is CASSSGQGGETQYF.

The chain uses TRBV6-6 and TRBJ1-4, with 9 bases that match TRBD1. The CDR3 is 13 amino acids. The junction had 4 bases not matched to a gene; V was cut back by 6 bases and J by 8 bases. Germline V gene lookup returns CDR1 MNHNY and CDR2 SVGAGI (reference sequence). CDR3 amino acids: CASSRTGEEKLFF. The CDR3 DNA reads TGTGCCAGCAGCCGGACAGGGGAGGAAAAACTGTTTTTT.

This chain joins TRBV30 and TRBJ1-5; D unclear. Trimming removed 2 bases at V and 4 bases at J, with 15 bases between. CDR1 is GTSNPN and CDR2 is SVGIG in the germline V gene (reference sequence). This CDR3 is 15 amino acids long. The CDR3 DNA reads TGTGCCTGGAGTCCCGCAGGAGGGTTGAATCAGCCCCAGCATTTT. Protein sequence: CAWSPAGGLNQPQHF.

V and J are TRBV4-1 and TRBJ2-7; D call uncertain. The V gene's germline CDR1 is MGHRA and CDR2 YSYEKL. V was pared by 1 base and J by 1 base, with 8 bases between. The CDR3 loop spans 14 amino acids. DNA of the CDR3: TGCGCCAGCAGCCAAGTTCCAAATTCCTACGAGCAGTACTTC. This sequence encodes CASSQVPNSYEQYF.

The gene calls are TRBV7-3 and TRBJ2-3; 9 bases align to TRBD2. J lost 1 base, V lost 5 bases, and 13 bases had no gene match. Per germline, CDR1 SGHTA and CDR2 FQGTGA. The CDR3 loop spans 18 amino acids. This CDR3 is CASSLGTSRMTGTDTQYF. Here the CDR3 DNA reads TGTGCCAGCAGCCTCGGGACTAGCAGGATGACTGGCACAGATACGCAGTATTTT.

The J gene is TRBJ2-3, the V gene TRBV5-1; the match to TRBD1 covers 8 bases. The length of the CDR3 is 16 residues. Germline V CDR1 and CDR2: SGHRS, YFSETQ. The trim removed 4 bases at V and 4 bases at J, leaving 11 bases unmatched. The CDR3 loop reads CASSARQGAGADTQYF. The DNA of the CDR3 is TGCGCCAGCAGCGCGCGGCAGGGGGCTGGCGCAGATACGCAGTATTTT.